The 8 T cell receptor beta chains below were found in one sample sequenced in a study of blood T cell repertoires in COVID-19. The table came from immunoSEQ multiplex PCR; TCRdb's copy has only in-frame clones and leaves some out. Among 98,000 or so clones listed, less than 85% were seen once. Input material: peripheral blood. These TCRs come from a woman between 40 and 55 years old with acute or convalescent COVID-19.

Written as DNA, the CDR3 is TGTGCCAGCAGCTTAATAGGGGGACCGTACACAGATACGCAGTATTTT. This sequence encodes CASSLIGGPYTDTQYF. The chain joins TRBV11-2 to TRBJ2-3, with a possible D match to TRBD1 (6 bases). Germline V gene sequence: CDR1 SGHAT, CDR2 FQNNGV. Trimming removed 2 bases at V and 2 bases at J, with 14 bases between. The CDR3 is 16 amino acids.

This clone was picked up a small number of times. This chain links TRBV6-5 with TRBJ1-5, with a weak D call TRBD1 (5 bases). The germline V gene has CDR1 MNHEY and CDR2 SVGAGI. The V end lost 6 bases, the J end lost 4 bases, and 16 bases lay between the germline ends. The CDR3 has 15 residues. The CDR3 sequence: CASSRGLGGNQPQHF. In DNA, the CDR3 is TGTGCCAGCAGCCGGGGACTTGGGGGTAATCAGCCCCAGCATTTT.

This clone has a single count. The chain employs TRBV5-1 and TRBJ2-7; possibly TRBD2 for D (7 bases). This CDR3 contains 15 residues. V was shortened by 5 bases and J by 1 base, with 16 bases between the two germline ends. The germline V gene has CDR1 SGHRS and CDR2 YFSETQ. CDR3 DNA: TGCGCCAGCAGTCCCACGGCGGGGGCTTCCTACGAGCAGTACTTC. Translation gives CASSPTAGASYEQYF.

The chain employs TRBV5-4 and TRBJ1-2; tentatively, D is TRBD1 (5 bases). This CDR3 contains 13 residues. Trimming took off 4 bases at V and 6 bases at J, with 13 bases between the two ends. Germline values: CDR1 SGHNT, CDR2 YYREEE (reference sequence). CDR3 sequence: CASSPLDTNGYTF. CDR3 coding DNA: TGTGCCAGCAGCCCTCTGGACACGAATGGCTACACCTTC.

The V gene is TRBV5-5, the J gene TRBJ2-5, with a weak D call TRBD1 (6 bases). This CDR3 is built from 14 residues. V lost 2 bases and J lost 14, with 22 bases in between. Per germline, CDR1 SGHKS and CDR2 YYEKEE (reference sequence). In DNA, the CDR3 is TGTGCCAGCAGCTTCGGGGACACTACCACTGAGGGTTACTTC. Encoded protein: CASSFGDTTTEGYF.

The chain joins TRBV5-1 to TRBJ1-3; D is unresolved. The germline V gene encodes CDR1 SGHRS and CDR2 YFSETQ. The germline V and J ends were trimmed by 4 bases and 4 bases, with 6 bases remaining between them. This CDR3 has 12 residues. The CDR3 spells CASSQEGNTIYF. DNA of the CDR3: TGCGCCAGCAGCCAGGAAGGAAACACCATATATTTT. The full variable domain, in which reference TRBV5-1 and TRBJ1-3 provide the parts outside the CDR3, is KAGVTQTPRYLIKTRGQQVTLSCSPISGHRSVSWYQQTPGQGLQFLFEYFSETQRNKGNFPGRFSGRQFSNSRSEMNVSTLELGDSALYLCASSQEGNTIYFGEGSWLTVV.

The table lists this clone with a few counts. V is TRBV6-5 and J is TRBJ2-2; D gene unclear. The CDR3 extends over 13 amino acids. In germline, CDR1 is MNHEY, CDR2 SVGAGI. Deletions cut 8 bases from V and 3 bases from J, with 10 bases between. CDR3 in DNA: TGTGCCAGCGAACAGCCCTACACCGGGGAGCTGTTTTTT. Protein: CASEQPYTGELFF.

This chain joins TRBV13 and TRBJ2-1; 8 bases match TRBD2. V lost 2 bases and J lost 4; bases outside the gene matches: 7. Germline-derived CDR1 and CDR2 are PRHDT and FYEKMQ (reference sequence). The CDR3 has 16 amino acids. CDR3 sequence: CASSLNGLAGYNEQFF. CDR3 bases: TGTGCCAGCAGCTTAAACGGACTAGCTGGGTACAATGAGCAGTTCTTC.